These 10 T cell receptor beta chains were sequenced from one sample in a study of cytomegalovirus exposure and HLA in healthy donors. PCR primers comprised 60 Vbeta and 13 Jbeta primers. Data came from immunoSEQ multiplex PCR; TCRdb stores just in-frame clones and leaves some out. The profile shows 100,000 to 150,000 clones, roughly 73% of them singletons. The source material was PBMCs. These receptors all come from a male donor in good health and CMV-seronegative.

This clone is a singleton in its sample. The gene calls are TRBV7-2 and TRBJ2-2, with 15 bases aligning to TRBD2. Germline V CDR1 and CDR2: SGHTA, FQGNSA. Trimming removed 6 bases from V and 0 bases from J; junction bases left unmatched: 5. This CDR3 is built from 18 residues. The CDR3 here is CASRGGTSGGPNTGELFF. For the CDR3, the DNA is TGTGCCAGCAGGGGCGGGACTAGCGGGGGGCCGAACACCGGGGAGCTGTTTTTT.

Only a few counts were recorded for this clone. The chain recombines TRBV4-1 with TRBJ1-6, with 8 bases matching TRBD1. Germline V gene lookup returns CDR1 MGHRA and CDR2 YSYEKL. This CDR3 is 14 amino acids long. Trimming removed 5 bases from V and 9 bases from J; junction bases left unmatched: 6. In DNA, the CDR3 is TGCGCCAGCAGCACGGGACAGGTCGGTTCACCCCTCCACTTT. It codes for CASSTGQVGSPLHF.

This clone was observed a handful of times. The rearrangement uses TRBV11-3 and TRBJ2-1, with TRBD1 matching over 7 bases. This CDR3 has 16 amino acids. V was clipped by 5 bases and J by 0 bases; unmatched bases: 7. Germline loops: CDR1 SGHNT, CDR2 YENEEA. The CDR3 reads CASSPYRGSSYNEQFF. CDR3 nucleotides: TGTGCCAGCAGCCCTTACAGGGGAAGCTCCTACAATGAGCAGTTCTTC.

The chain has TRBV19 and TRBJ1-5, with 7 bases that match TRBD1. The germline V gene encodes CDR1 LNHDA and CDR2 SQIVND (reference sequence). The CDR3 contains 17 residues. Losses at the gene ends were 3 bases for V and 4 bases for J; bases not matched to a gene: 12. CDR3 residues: CASSIVNRGVGNQPQHF. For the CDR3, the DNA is TGTGCCAGTAGTATTGTGAACAGGGGCGTCGGGAATCAGCCCCAGCATTTT.

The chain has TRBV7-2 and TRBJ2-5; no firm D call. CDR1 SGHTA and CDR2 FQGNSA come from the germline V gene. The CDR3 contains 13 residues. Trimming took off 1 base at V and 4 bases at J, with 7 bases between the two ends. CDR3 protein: CASSLGGLETQYF. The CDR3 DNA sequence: TGTGCCAGCAGCTTAGGCGGCTTAGAGACCCAGTACTTC.

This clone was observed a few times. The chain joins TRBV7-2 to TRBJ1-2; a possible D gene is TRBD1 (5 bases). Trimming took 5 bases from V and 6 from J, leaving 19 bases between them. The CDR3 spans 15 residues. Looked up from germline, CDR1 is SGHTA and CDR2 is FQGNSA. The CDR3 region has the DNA TGTGCCAGCAGCCCCCGACTGGGGCGATCGGATGGCTACACCTTC. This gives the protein CASSPRLGRSDGYTF.

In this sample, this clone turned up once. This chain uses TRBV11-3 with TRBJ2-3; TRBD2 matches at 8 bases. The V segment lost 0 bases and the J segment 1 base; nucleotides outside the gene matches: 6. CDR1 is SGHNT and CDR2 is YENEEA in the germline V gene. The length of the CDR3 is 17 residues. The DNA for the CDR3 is TGTGCCAGCAGCTTAGATAAGGCGGGGGGTTGCACAGATACGCAGTATTTT. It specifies CASSLDKAGGCTDTQYF.

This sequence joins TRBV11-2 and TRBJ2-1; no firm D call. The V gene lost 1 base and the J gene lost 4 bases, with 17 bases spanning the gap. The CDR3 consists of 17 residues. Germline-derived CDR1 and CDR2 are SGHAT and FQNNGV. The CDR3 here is CASSLGAGSVAYNEQFF. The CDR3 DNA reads TGTGCCAGCAGCTTAGGGGCCGGATCAGTCGCTTACAATGAGCAGTTCTTC.

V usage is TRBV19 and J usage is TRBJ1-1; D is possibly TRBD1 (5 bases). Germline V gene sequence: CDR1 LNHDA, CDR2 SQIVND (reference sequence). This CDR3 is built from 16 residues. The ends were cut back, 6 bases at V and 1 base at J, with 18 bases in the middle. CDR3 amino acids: CASSNSWTRGNTEAFF. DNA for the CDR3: TGTGCCAGTAGCAACTCCTGGACAAGGGGGAACACTGAAGCTTTCTTT. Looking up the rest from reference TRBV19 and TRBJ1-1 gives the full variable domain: DGGITQSPKYLFRKEGQNVTLSCEQNLNHDAMYWYRQDPGQGLRLIYYSQIVNDFQKGDIAEGYSVSREKKESFPLTVTSAQKNPTAFYLCASSNSWTRGNTEAFFGQGTRLTVV.

CDR3 nucleotide sequence: TGCGCCAGCAGCTCCGGGACAGGGGGGAATGAGCAGTTCTTC. It encodes CASSSGTGGNEQFF. This chain joins TRBV5-1 and TRBJ2-1, with TRBD1 matching 11 bases. CDR3 size: 14 residues. In germline, CDR1 is SGHRS, CDR2 YFSETQ. The ends lost 3 bases at V and 7 bases at J; junction bases unmatched: 3.